This is a list of T cell receptor beta chains from one sample in a study of cytomegalovirus exposure and HLA in healthy donors. Sequenced by immunoSEQ multiplex PCR; TCRdb stores in-frame clones only, minus some. The sample carries around 100,000 clones, roughly four fifths recorded once. Sequenced input: PBMCs. The receptor source for this set is a man aged 40-49 years in good health and CMV-seropositive. The CDR3 runs from the conserved cysteine through the conserved F or W. Each record gives: V gene, J gene, clone size, D gene, CDR3 DNA, CDR3 protein. The D gene is left open where the match is weak. Clone size is stated in some rows and not others, as once, few, many or a class when expanded.

TRBV5-4	TRBJ1-2	-	TRBD1	TGTGCCAGCAGCTCGAAAACCGGGACAGGGGGATCGGCACATGGCTACACCTTC	CASSSKTGTGGSAHGYTF
TRBV28	TRBJ2-7	few	TRBD2	TGTGCCAGCAGTTCTCCGGGACTAGGCTACGAGCAGTACTTC	CASSSPGLGYEQYF
TRBV6-4	TRBJ2-2	-	TRBD1	TGTGCCAGCAGCAGACAGGGACACACTAACACCGGGGAGCTGTTTTTT	CASSRQGHTNTGELFF
TRBV9	TRBJ1-1	-	-	TGTGCCAGCAGCGTAGTCGTACAGGGAACCCGACGGGGCACTGAAGCTTTCTTT	CASSVVVQGTRRGTEAFF
TRBV5-1	TRBJ2-1	-	TRBD1	TGCGCCAGCTCTTCCGGACAGGGGGCCCACAATGAGCAGTTCTTC	CASSSGQGAHNEQFF
TRBV5-1	TRBJ1-1	-	-	TGCGCCAGCCATGACGATTTGGGGGGAGAAGCTTTCTTT	CASHDDLGGEAFF
TRBV7-3	TRBJ2-3	-	-	TGTGCCAGCAGCGCCGCAGGGGCCACAGATACGCAGTATTTT	CASSAAGATDTQYF
TRBV19	TRBJ2-7	-	TRBD2	TGTGCCAGTAGTACTAGCGGGAGGGAAGAGCAGTACTTC	CASSTSGREEQYF
TRBV19	TRBJ2-3	few	TRBD2	TGTGCCACAACCTCCCCGGGGGGGGCAGATACGCAGTATTTT	CATTSPGGADTQYF
TRBV28	TRBJ2-7	-	TRBD2	TGTGCCAGCAGTTCCTTGACTAGCGGGAGAGTCTACGAGCAGTACTTC	CASSSLTSGRVYEQYF
TRBV5-1	TRBJ2-7	-	-	TGCGCCAGCAGCTTCCACTACGAGCAGTACTTC	CASSFHYEQYF
TRBV6-5	TRBJ2-7	few	-	TGTGCCAGCAGTTACTCGGACTCTTCCTACGAGCAGTACTTC	CASSYSDSSYEQYF
TRBV18	TRBJ2-5	once	-	TGTGCCAGCTCACCTCCTGTCCCGCAGGGGACCCAGTACTTC	CASSPPVPQGTQYF
TRBV5-1	TRBJ1-1	-	-	TGCGCCAGCAGCGAAGGGCAGGGCACTGAAGCTTTCTTT	CASSEGQGTEAFF
TRBV7-9	TRBJ2-1	-	TRBD1	TGTGCCAGCACCAGAACAGGGGTTTCCTACAATGAGCAGTTCTTC	CASTRTGVSYNEQFF
TRBV4-2	TRBJ1-5	-	TRBD1	TGTGCCAGCAGCCAAGAGGCGAGACAGGGGGTAAGTTTGGTTGGCAATCAGCCCCAGCATTTT	CASSQEARQGVSLVGNQPQHF
TRBV9	TRBJ1-2	-	TRBD1	TGTGCCAGCAGCGCGACAGGGGGTTTAACTCCCTACACCTTC	CASSATGGLTPYTF
TRBV30	TRBJ1-2	-	TRBD1	TGTGCCTGGAGCGTCTTCCTGCTCGGGACAGCATATGGCTACACCTTC	CAWSVFLLGTAYGYTF
TRBV9	TRBJ2-2	-	-	TGTGCCAGCAGCGTAGGACTAGTGGGCACCGGGGAGCTGTTTTTT	CASSVGLVGTGELFF
TRBV19	TRBJ1-6	-	-	TGTGCCAGTAGTCGCAAAGGCTGGCAGGTTGTTGGAAGAAATTCACCCCTCCACTTT	CASSRKGWQVVGRNSPLHF
TRBV28	TRBJ1-6	-	TRBD1	TGTGCCAGCAGTCTGCCGGGACAGGGTATTTCACCCCTCCACTTT	CASSLPGQGISPLHF
TRBV30	TRBJ2-7	-	TRBD1	TGTGCCTGGAGTACCTTGACAGGGGGTAGCGAGCAGTACTTC	CAWSTLTGGSEQYF
TRBV2	TRBJ2-7	once	TRBD2	TGTGCCAGCAGTGAAAGCGGAAGGGCGGGGGGCTTC	CASSESGRAGGF
TRBV5-1	TRBJ2-7	-	TRBD2	TGCGCCAGCAGCCTCGGGACGGCGGGACTAGCGAGCTACGAGCAGTACTTC	CASSLGTAGLASYEQYF
TRBV18	TRBJ2-1	-	TRBD2	TGTGCCAGCTCCCCTCCCGGGGGGGGAGAATACAATGAGCAGTTCTTC	CASSPPGGGEYNEQFF